Sequencing of this TCR beta chain was carried out in a study of shared clonotypes between healthy human individuals. Profiling relied on immunoSEQ multiplex PCR, and the TCRdb table lists in-frame clones only, not all of them. The data show 2 million or so clones, with 95% seen just once and 0.1% to 0.15% held by the top ten. The CDR3 is 15 amino acids. The germline CDR1 and CDR2 sequences are KGHSH and LQKENI. The V gene end was trimmed by 5 bases and the J gene end by 5 bases; junction bases not matched to a gene: 10. All donors qualified as healthy HIV-negative adults and had experienced no recent acute infections or vaccinations.

The chain links TRBV18 to TRBJ1-1; 8 bases are a match to TRBD1. This receptor was obtained from a man younger than 30 in good health. Sequenced sample: naive CD4+ T cells sorted from blood. Subset in this sample: CD45RA+ positively selected. The CDR3 nucleotides are TGTGCCAGCTCATTTCGGACAGGGAGTTATACTGAAGCTTTCTTT. This codes for CASSFRTGSYTEAFF.